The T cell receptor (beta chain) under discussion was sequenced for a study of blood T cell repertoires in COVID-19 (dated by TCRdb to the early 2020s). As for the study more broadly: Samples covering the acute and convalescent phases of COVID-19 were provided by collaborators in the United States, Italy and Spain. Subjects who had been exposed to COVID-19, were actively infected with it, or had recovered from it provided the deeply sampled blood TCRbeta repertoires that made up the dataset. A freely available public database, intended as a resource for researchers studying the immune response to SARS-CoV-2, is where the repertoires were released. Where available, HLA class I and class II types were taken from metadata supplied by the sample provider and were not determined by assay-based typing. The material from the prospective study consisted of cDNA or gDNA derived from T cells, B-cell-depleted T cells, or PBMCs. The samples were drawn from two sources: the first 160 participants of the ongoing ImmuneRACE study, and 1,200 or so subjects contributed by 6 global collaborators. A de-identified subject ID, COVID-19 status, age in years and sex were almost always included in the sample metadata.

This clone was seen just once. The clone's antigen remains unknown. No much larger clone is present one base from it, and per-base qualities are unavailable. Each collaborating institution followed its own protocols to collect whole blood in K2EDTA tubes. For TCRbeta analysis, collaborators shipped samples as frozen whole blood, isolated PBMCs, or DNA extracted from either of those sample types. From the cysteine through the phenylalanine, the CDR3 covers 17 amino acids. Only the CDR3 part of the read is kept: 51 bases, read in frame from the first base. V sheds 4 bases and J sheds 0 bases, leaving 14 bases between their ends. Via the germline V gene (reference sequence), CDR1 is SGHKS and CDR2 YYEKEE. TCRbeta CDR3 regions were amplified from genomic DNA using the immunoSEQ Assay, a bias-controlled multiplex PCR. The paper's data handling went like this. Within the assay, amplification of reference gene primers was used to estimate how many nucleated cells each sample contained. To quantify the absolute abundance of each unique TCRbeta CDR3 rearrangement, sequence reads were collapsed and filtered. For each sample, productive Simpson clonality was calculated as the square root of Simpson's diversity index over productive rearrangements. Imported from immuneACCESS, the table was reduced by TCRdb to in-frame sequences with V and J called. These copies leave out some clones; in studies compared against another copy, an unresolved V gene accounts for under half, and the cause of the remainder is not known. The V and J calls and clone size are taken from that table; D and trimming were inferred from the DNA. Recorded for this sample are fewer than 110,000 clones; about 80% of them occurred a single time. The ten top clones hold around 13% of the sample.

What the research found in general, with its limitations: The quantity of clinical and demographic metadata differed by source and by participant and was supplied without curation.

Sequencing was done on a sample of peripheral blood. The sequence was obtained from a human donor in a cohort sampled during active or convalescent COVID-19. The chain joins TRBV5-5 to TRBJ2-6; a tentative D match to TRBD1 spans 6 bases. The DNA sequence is TGTGCCAGCAGCGACCCGGGACATAACTCTGGGGCCAACGTCCTGACTTTC. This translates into CASSDPGHNSGANVLTF.